This T cell receptor beta chain was profiled in a study of blood T cell repertoires in COVID-19. Turning to the study itself: Some COVID-19 samples were acute and others convalescent; all came from the United States, Italy and Spain. T cells, B-cell-depleted T cells, or PBMCs supplied cDNA or gDNA.

Per the germline V gene, CDR1 is MDHEN and CDR2 is SYDVKM. Trimming removed 2 bases at V and 2 bases at J, with 9 bases between. The CDR3 runs to 15 residues. Original data processing: Using reference gene primer amplification, nucleated cell counts were estimated. Clones were read by immunoSEQ multiplex PCR, and TCRdb kept only the in-frame ones, dropping some. V, J and clone size are taken as reported in that table, and D and trimming were inferred from the DNA itself. In the table there are about 100,000 clones, 79% of which are singletons. This clonotype originated in a woman of 80 years or more with active or convalescent COVID-19. The chain links TRBV28 to TRBJ1-4, with D uncertain. Sequenced material: peripheral blood. The CDR3 sequence is CASSLNGRTNEKLFF. DNA of the CDR3: TGTGCCAGCAGTTTAAACGGCAGGACTAATGAAAAACTGTTTTTT.